This TCR beta chain stems from a study of T cell responses to AZD1222 COVID-19 vaccine. Assay used: immunoSEQ multiplex PCR; TCRdb lists only in-frame clones, some missing. The sample holds about 160,000 clones, just over 90% seen once. Second-dose groups at about 4 or about 12 weeks were pooled. V was cut by 4 bases and J by 2 bases, with 14 bases left in between. CDR1 and CDR2 (germline): SGHDT, YYEEEE. This CDR3 has 15 amino acids. This chain uses TRBV5-6 with TRBJ2-3, with unresolved D. The origin of this receptor is an adult who received the AZD1222 COVID-19 vaccine. The source material was peripheral blood, sampled 28 days after the second AZD1222 dose. The CDR3 DNA is TGTGCCAGCAGCGCGGACGCAGGATACACAGATACGCAGTATTTT. Translated, it gives CASSADAGYTDTQYF.